This entry features one T cell receptor (beta chain) sequence. The antigen is undetermined. This record comes from a study of graft-versus-host responses after intestinal transplantation. Study-level results: GvH clones detected in recipient marrow included some appearing first in ileum or blood.

Sequencing used immunoSEQ multiplex PCR; TCRdb keeps in-frame clones, though not all of them. The profile covers about 110,000 clones, with approximately 92% appearing a single time and 0.5% to 0.6% taken by the ten largest. The sequenced sample was unstimulated CD8+ T cells sorted from spleen or lymph node cells, obtained before intestinal transplant. The TCR originated in a human donor who received an intestinal transplant.

This chain's CDR3 is CATSRDRGSGFDNEQFF. Written as DNA, the CDR3 is TGTGCCACCAGCAGAGATCGTGGTAGCGGGTTCGACAATGAGCAGTTCTTC. This chain uses TRBV15 with TRBJ2-1, with 7 bases that match TRBD2. V was pared by 0 bases and J by 5 bases, with 10 bases of the junction left unmatched. Germline V gives CDR1 LNHNV, CDR2 YYDKDF (reference sequence). The length of the CDR3 is 17 residues.